This TCR beta chain was documented in a study of T cell responses to AZD1222 COVID-19 vaccine. Sequenced by immunoSEQ multiplex PCR; TCRdb stores in-frame clones only, minus some. This table has more than 90,000 clones, 65% to 85% appearing once. With regard to this clone: Its antigen remains unidentified.

The CDR3 consists of 11 residues. Between the trimmed V and J ends, which lost 5 bases and 8 bases, there was a span of 10 bases. The study, taken as a whole, reports: Repertoires in all cases were sampled only once the peak T cell response had passed.

The chain joins TRBV12-3 or TRBV12-4 to TRBJ2-7; the D is unclear. Sequenced material: peripheral blood, taken 28 days after the second AZD1222 dose. The receptor was derived from an adult who received the AZD1222 COVID-19 vaccine. CDR3 nucleotide sequence: TGTGCCAGCAGTCTTGCCCCCAAGCAGTACTTC. Protein product: CASSLAPKQYF.